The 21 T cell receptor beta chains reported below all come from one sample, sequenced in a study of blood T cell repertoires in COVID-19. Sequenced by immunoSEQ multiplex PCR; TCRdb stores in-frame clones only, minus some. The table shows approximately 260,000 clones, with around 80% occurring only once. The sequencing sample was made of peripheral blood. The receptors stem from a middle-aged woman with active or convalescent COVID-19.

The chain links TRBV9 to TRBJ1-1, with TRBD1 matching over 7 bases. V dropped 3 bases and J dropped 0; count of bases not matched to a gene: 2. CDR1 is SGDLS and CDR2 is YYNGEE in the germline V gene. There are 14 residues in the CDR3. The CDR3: CASSAQGMNTEAFF. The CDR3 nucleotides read TGTGCCAGCAGCGCACAGGGGATGAACACTGAAGCTTTCTTT. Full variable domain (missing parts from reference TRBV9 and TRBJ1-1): DSGVTQTPKHLITATGQRVTLRCSPRSGDLSVYWYQQSLDQGLQFLIQYYNGEERAKGNILERFSAQQFPDLHSELNLSSLELGDSALYFCASSAQGMNTEAFFGQGTRLTVV.

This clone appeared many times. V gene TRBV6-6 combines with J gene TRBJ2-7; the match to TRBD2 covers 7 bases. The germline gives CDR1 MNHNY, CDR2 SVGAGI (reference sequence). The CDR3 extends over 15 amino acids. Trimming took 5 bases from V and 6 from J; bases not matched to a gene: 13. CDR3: CASSQGLGTSGEQYV. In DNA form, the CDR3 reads TGTGCCAGCAGTCAAGGACTAGGAACTTCGGGCGAGCAGTACGTC.

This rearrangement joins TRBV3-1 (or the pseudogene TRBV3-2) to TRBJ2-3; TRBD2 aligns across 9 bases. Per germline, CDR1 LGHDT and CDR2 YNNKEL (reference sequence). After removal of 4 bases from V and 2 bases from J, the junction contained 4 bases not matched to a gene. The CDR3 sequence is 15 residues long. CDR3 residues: CASSLRGLATDTQYF. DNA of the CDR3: TGTGCCAGCAGCCTGAGGGGACTAGCCACAGATACGCAGTATTTT.

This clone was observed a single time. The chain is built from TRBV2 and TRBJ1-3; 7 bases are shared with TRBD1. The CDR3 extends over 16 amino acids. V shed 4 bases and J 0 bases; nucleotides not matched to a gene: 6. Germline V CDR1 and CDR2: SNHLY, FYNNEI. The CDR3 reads CASSADRFGSGNTIYF. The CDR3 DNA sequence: TGTGCCAGCAGTGCGGACAGGTTCGGCTCTGGAAACACCATATATTTT.

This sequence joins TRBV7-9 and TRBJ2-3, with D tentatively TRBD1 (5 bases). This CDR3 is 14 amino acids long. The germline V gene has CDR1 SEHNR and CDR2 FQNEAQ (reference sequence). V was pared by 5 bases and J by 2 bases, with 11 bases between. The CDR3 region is CASSPTAPTDTQYF. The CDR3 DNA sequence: TGTGCCAGCAGCCCGACAGCGCCCACAGATACGCAGTATTTT. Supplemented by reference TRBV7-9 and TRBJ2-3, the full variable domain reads DTGVSQNPRHKITKRGQNVTFRCDPISEHNRLYWYRQTLGQGPEFLTYFQNEAQLEKSRLLSDRFSAERPKGSFSTLEIQRTEQGDSAMYLCASSPTAPTDTQYFGPGTRLTVL.

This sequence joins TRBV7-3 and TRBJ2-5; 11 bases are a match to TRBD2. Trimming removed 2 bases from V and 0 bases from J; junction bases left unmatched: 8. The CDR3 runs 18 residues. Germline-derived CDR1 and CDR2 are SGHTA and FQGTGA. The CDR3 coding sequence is TGTGCCAGCAGCTTAGGCACTAGCGGGGGTCTCTACCAAGAGACCCAGTACTTC. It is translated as CASSLGTSGGLYQETQYF.

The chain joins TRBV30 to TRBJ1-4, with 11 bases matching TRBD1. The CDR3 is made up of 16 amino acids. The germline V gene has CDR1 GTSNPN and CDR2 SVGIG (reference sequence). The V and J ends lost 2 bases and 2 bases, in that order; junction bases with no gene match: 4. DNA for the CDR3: TGTGCCTGGAGTCGGACAGGGGGCAGGACTAATGAAAAACTGTTTTTT. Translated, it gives CAWSRTGGRTNEKLFF.

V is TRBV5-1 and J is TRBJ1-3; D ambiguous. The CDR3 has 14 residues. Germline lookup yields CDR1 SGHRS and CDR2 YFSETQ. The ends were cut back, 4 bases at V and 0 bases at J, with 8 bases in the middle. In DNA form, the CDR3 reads TGCGCCAGCAGCGAGGCGAGCTCTGGAAACACCATATATTTT. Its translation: CASSEASSGNTIYF.

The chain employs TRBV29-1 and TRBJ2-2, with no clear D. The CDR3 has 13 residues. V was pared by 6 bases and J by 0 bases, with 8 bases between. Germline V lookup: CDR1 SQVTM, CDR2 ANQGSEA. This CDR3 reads CSVELTNTGELFF. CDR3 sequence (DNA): TGCAGCGTCGAGCTTACGAACACCGGGGAGCTGTTTTTT.

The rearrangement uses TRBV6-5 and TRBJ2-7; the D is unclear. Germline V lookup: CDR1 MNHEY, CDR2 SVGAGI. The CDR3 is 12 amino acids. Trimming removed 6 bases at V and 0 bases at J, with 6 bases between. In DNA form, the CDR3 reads TGTGCCAGCAGGGGCTACTCCTACGAGCAGTACGTC. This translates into CASRGYSYEQYV.

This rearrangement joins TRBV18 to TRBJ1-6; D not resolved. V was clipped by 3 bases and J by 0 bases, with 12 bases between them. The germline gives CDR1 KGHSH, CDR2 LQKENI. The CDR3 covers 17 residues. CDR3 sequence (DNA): TGTGCCAGCTCACCGCTCCCCGGGAGCTCCTATAATTCACCCCTCCACTTT. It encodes CASSPLPGSSYNSPLHF.

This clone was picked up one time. Here the CDR3 reads CASSFNRPDGYTF. In DNA form, the CDR3 reads TGTGCCAGCAGTTTCAACAGGCCAGATGGCTACACCTTC. The chain has TRBV12-3 or TRBV12-4 and TRBJ1-2; D may be TRBD1 (5 bases). This CDR3 has 13 amino acids. The germline V and J ends were trimmed by 3 bases and 6 bases, with 11 bases remaining between them.

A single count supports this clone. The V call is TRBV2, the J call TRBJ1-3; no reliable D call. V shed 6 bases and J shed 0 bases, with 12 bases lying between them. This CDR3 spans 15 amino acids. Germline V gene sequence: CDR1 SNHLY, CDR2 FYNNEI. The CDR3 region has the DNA TGTGCCAGCAGAGGTACAGCCGACTCTGGAAACACCATATATTTT. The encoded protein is CASRGTADSGNTIYF.

For the CDR3, the DNA is TGTGCCATCCCGACTAGCGGGGGGGAAGACTACGAGCAGTACGTC. This encodes CAIPTSGGEDYEQYV. The chain recombines TRBV14 with TRBJ2-7, with TRBD2 matching 14 bases. CDR1 is SGHDN, CDR2 FVKESK, per germline. Germline trimming cut 10 bases from V and 3 bases from J; bases unmatched to any gene: 8. The CDR3 is 15 amino acids.

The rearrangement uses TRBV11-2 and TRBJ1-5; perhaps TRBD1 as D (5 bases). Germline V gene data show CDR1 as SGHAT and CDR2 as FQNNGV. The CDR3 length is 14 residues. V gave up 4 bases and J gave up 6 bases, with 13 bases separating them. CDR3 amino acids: CASSSNRLGQPQHF. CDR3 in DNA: TGTGCCAGCAGCTCCAACAGGTTGGGTCAGCCCCAGCATTTT.

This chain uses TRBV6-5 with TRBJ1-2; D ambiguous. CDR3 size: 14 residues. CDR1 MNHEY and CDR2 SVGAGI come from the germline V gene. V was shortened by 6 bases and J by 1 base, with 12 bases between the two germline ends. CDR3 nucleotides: TGTGCCAGCAGCCGTACGACTCATAACTATGGCTACACCTTC. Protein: CASSRTTHNYGYTF.

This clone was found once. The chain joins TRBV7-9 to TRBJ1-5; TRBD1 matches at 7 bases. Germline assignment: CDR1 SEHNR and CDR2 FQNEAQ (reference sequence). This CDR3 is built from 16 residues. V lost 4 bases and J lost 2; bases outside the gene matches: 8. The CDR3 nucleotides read TGTGCCAGCAGCTCCGTAGATACAGGGGGCAATCAGCCCCAGCATTTT. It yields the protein CASSSVDTGGNQPQHF.

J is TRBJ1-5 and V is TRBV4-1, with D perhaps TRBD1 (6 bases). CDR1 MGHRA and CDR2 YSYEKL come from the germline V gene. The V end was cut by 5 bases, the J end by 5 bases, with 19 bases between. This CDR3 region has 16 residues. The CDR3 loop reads CASSSGEGRADQPQHF. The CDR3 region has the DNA TGCGCCAGCAGCTCAGGGGAGGGGAGGGCGGATCAGCCCCAGCATTTT.

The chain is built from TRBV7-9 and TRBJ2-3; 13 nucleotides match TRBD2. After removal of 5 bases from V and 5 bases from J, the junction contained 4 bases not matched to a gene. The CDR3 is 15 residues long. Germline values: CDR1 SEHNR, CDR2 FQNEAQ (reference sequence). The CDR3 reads CASSLLAGGRDTQYF. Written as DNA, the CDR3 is TGTGCCAGCAGCCTACTAGCGGGGGGGAGAGATACGCAGTATTTT.

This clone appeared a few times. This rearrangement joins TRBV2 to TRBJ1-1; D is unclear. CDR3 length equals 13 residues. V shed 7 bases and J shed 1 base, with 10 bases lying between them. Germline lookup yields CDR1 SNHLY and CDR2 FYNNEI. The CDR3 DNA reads TGTGCCAGCACCGAGGAGGCGAACACTGAAGCTTTCTTT. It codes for CASTEEANTEAFF.

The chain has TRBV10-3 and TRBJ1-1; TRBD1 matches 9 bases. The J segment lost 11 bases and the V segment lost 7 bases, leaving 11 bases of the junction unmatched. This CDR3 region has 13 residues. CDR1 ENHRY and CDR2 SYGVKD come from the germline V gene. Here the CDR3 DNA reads TGTGCCATCACCGGAGACAGGGGGGCCGGGGCTTTCTTT. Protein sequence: CAITGDRGAGAFF.